This T cell receptor (beta chain) is from a study of monozygotic twins with inflammatory bowel disease. Study-wide points: With inverse Simpson as the measure, TCRbeta diversity was lower in IBD patients than in healthy co-twins.

TCR libraries each used around 3.5 ug of total RNA. Incorporation of UMIs carrying a 6-nucleotide sample barcode was performed by template switching. TCRdb re-called the 5' RACE reads and gives one entry per CDR3 protein, without DNA. The sample data list about 440,000 distinct CDR3 sequences. CDR3 length: 16 residues. CDR1 is SEHNR, CDR2 FQNEAQ, per germline (reference sequence). Notes on this clonotype: Its antigen remains unidentified.

The TCR sequence derives from a human donor with ulcerative colitis or Crohn's disease, or a healthy co-twin of an affected twin (not recorded which). The chain joins TRBV7-9 to TRBJ2-3; TCRdb's assignment of TRBD1 cannot be checked, as there is no DNA. Sequencing was performed on blood. The CDR3 sequence is CASSLRAGKVADTQYF. The full variable domain, its missing parts supplied by reference TRBV7-9 and TRBJ2-3, is DTGVSQNPRHKITKRGQNVTFRCDPISEHNRLYWYRQTLGQGPEFLTYFQNEAQLEKSRLLSDRFSAERPKGSFSTLEIQRTEQGDSAMYLCASSLRAGKVADTQYFGPGTRLTVL.